This T cell receptor (beta chain) was captured in a study of blood T cells in healthy people across ages. CDR3 length: 12 amino acids. The germline V gene encodes CDR1 DFQATT and CDR2 SNEGSKA (reference sequence). General study results and limits: PBMCs left unsorted prevented a conclusive naive versus antigen-experienced comparison. The donors' CMV status was not determined, possibly confounding changes in expanded clonotypes.

This clonotype turned up a few times. Its cognate antigen is unknown. A second roughly 7 to 11 cycle PCR used barcoded and J-beta primers. Each single sample gave us at least 3 million CDR3-containing paired-end reads. TCRdb ran MiXCR on the 5' RACE reads and lists one entry per CDR3 protein. The sample yields about 830,000 distinct CDR3 sequences, approximately 59% seen once. The origin of this receptor is a young man in good health. Sequences were obtained from blood. The chain joins TRBV20-1 to TRBJ2-4; possible D gene TRBD2, 5 bases. The J call is doubtful: the DNA matches TRBJ2-7 better. CDR3 coding DNA: TGCAGTGCTAGCGGGAATCACTACGAGCAGTACTTC. Protein: CSASGNHYEQYF.